Each of the 15 T cell receptor beta chains below was sequenced from the same sample in a study of T cells after yellow fever vaccination (dated by TCRdb to about 2019). The treatment or condition label, as the study defines it: live attenuated yellow fever vaccine strain. The library was built by means of 5' RACE. TCRdb records Illumina HiSeq 2500 as the sequencer. TCRdb redid the processing of the public reads, applying fastp at Q25 and MiXCR, and retained in-frame beta chains. Entries are consolidated by CDR3 protein sequence, retaining the most common genes and DNA. The sample profile shows 300,000 to 450,000 distinct CDR3 sequences; roughly 8.4% of them were found once. Roughly 15% of the sample comes from the top ten. Material: PBMCs, obtained more than 35 days after the first yellow fever vaccination. The source is a man younger than 35 who received the YFV17D yellow fever vaccine.

This clonotype was observed at least ten times. V usage is TRBV4-3 and J usage is TRBJ2-7, with D possibly being TRBD2 (6 bases). This CDR3 spans 14 amino acids. The V gene's germline CDR1 is LGHNA and CDR2 YSLEER. Deletions cut 5 bases from V and 2 bases from J, with 13 bases between. CDR3 residues: CASSFVGEAYEQYF. The CDR3 nucleotides are TGCGCCAGCAGCTTTGTGGGGGAGGCCTACGAGCAGTACTTC.

The chain has TRBV18 and TRBJ2-5; TRBD1 matches 10 bases. CDR3 size: 17 residues. V dropped 3 bases and J dropped 2; count of bases not matched to a gene: 9. Germline V gives CDR1 KGHSH, CDR2 LQKENI. The CDR3 bases are TGTGCCAGCTCACCGGGGACAGGGGTCATACATCAAGAGACCCAGTACTTC. Its protein is CASSPGTGVIHQETQYF.

The gene calls are TRBV9 and TRBJ2-5; 7 bases line up with TRBD2. Unmatched junction bases numbered 2, after V lost 3 bases and J lost 0 bases. CDR3 size: 14 residues. Germline values: CDR1 SGDLS, CDR2 YYNGEE. The CDR3 region has the DNA TGTGCCAGCAGCGAAGGACTAGACCAAGAGACCCAGTACTTC. Translated, it gives CASSEGLDQETQYF. The full variable domain, with the rest looked up from reference TRBV9 and TRBJ2-5, is DSGVTQTPKHLITATGQRVTLRCSPRSGDLSVYWYQQSLDQGLQFLIQYYNGEERAKGNILERFSAQQFPDLHSELNLSSLELGDSALYFCASSEGLDQETQYFGPGTRLLVL.

V and J are TRBV15 and TRBJ2-7; D may be TRBD1 or TRBD2 (5 bases each). This CDR3 contains 15 residues. Germline CDR1 is LNHNV and CDR2 is YYDKDF (reference sequence). V was pared by 1 base and J by 3 bases, with 13 bases between. CDR3 coding DNA: TGTGCCACCAGCAGAGGATTGGGGACGAACTACGAGCAGTACGTC. This translates into CATSRGLGTNYEQYV.

The sample holds a few counts of this clonotype. The genes are TRBV5-6 and TRBJ1-1, with TRBD1 matching 7 bases. This CDR3 is 13 amino acids long. V lost 0 bases and J lost 7; bases outside the gene matches: 3. The germline V gene encodes CDR1 SGHDT and CDR2 YYEEEE. Here the CDR3 DNA reads TGTGCCAGCAGCTTGGGGGACAGCCTTGAAGCTTTCTTT. Encoded protein: CASSLGDSLEAFF. The entire variable domain, with the rest obtained from reference TRBV5-6 and TRBJ1-1, is as follows: DAGVTQSPTHLIKTRGQQVTLRCSPKSGHDTVSWYQQALGQGPQFIFQYYEEEERQRGNFPDRFSGHQFPNYSSELNVNALLLGDSALYLCASSLGDSLEAFFGQGTRLTVV.

V and J are TRBV2 and TRBJ1-6; maybe TRBD1 (6 bases). Germline CDR1 and CDR2: SNHLY and FYNNEI. The CDR3 spans 12 residues. V shed 8 bases and J shed 11 bases, with 13 bases lying between them. CDR3 coding DNA: TGTGCCAGCGAGGGGGGGAGAGCACCCCTCCACTTT. Its translation: CASEGGRAPLHF.

This clonotype was detected only a few times. The J gene is TRBJ1-1, the V gene TRBV4-3, with a weak D call TRBD1 (5 bases). This CDR3 contains 15 residues. Germline lookup yields CDR1 LGHNA and CDR2 YSLEER. Trimming pared 2 bases from V and 0 bases from J, leaving 10 bases between. In DNA, the CDR3 is TGCGCCAGCAGCCAAATCCAGGGCATGAACACTGAAGCTTTCTTT. Its translation is CASSQIQGMNTEAFF.

A few counts support this clonotype. The chain uses TRBV7-9 and TRBJ1-2; 7 nucleotides match TRBD1. Trimming took 8 bases from V and 13 from J; bases not matched to a gene: 16. The CDR3 spans 13 residues. CDR1 is SEHNR and CDR2 is FQNEAQ in the germline V gene (reference sequence). CDR3 DNA sequence: TGTGCCAGCGGCCCGGTGGGGACAGATCTACGCACCTTC. Amino acids: CASGPVGTDLRTF.

This chain connects TRBV4-3 to TRBJ1-1; perhaps TRBD1 as D (5 bases). The CDR3 is 13 amino acids. CDR1 and CDR2 (germline): LGHNA, YSLEER. Trimming shortened V by 2 bases and J by 4 bases, and 8 bases separated the two germline ends. The chain's CDR3 is CASSQRGGTEAFF. Here the CDR3 DNA reads TGCGCCAGCAGCCAAAGGGGTGGCACTGAAGCTTTCTTT.

This chain links TRBV12-3 or TRBV12-4 with TRBJ2-3; 7 nucleotides match TRBD1. The V and J ends lost 11 bases and 0 bases, in that order; junction bases with no gene match: 8. The CDR3 contains 14 residues. The CDR3 reads CAAGRGSSTDTQYF. CDR3 DNA sequence: TGTGCCGCGGGCAGGGGGTCTAGCACAGATACGCAGTATTTT.

This clonotype was seen only a few times. CDR3 sequence reads: CATSDPAGGGGYTF. The CDR3 nucleotides are TGTGCCACCAGTGACCCGGCCGGAGGCGGGGGCTACACCTTC. This chain joins TRBV24-1 and TRBJ1-2, with D unclear. Germline lookup yields CDR1 KGHDR and CDR2 SFDVKD. Trimming cost V 4 bases and J 8 bases, with 16 bases left between them. The CDR3 loop spans 14 amino acids.

The chain has TRBV6-1 and TRBJ2-7; 7 bases map to TRBD2. Germline V gene data show CDR1 as MNHNS and CDR2 as SASEGT. The junction had 5 bases not matched to a gene; V was cut back by 4 bases and J by 5 bases. This CDR3 is built from 13 residues. CDR3: CASSGVAGHEQYV. The DNA of the CDR3 is TGTGCCAGCAGTGGGGTAGCGGGCCACGAGCAGTACGTC.

This sequence joins TRBV4-3 and TRBJ2-3; D perhaps matches TRBD2 (7 bases). Germline CDR1 and CDR2: LGHNA and YSLEER. CDR3 length equals 17 residues. V was pared by 1 base and J by 1 base, with 15 bases between. DNA for the CDR3: TGCGCCAGCAGCCAAGGGTACAGGGCGGGGGGCACAGATACGCAGTATTTT. Amino acid sequence: CASSQGYRAGGTDTQYF.

This clonotype has a count of ten or more. The CDR3 nucleotides read TGCGCCAGCAGCTTGGGGACAGGGTACGAGCAGTACGTC. Its protein is CASSLGTGYEQYV. The chain combines TRBV5-1 with TRBJ2-7; TRBD1 matches at 8 bases. V trimming: 0 bases; J trimming: 4 bases; junction bases outside the gene matches: 0. Germline V gives CDR1 SGHRS, CDR2 YFSETQ. CDR3 length: 13 amino acids.

V gene TRBV9 combines with J gene TRBJ1-4; the D gene is possibly TRBD1 (6 bases). Trimming took 3 bases from V and 10 from J, leaving 13 bases between them. CDR1 and CDR2 from the germline V gene are SGDLS and YYNGEE. The CDR3 has 13 amino acids. The CDR3 coding sequence is TGTGCCAGCAGCGAGGAGGGGGTCGGAAAACTGTTTTTT. It is translated as CASSEEGVGKLFF.